This T cell receptor beta chain was sequenced during a study of radiotherapy plus CTLA-4 blockade in lung cancer. The study, taken as a whole, reports: Radiotherapy with ipilimumab was followed by blood expansion of tumor-derived clones.

Chemo-refractory metastatic non-small-cell lung cancer patients were treated with focal radiation plus CTLA-4 blockade with ipilimumab. As concerns this clone: Its antigen is unidentified.

This CDR3 is built from 17 residues. Germline V gene sequence: CDR1 SGHTA, CDR2 FQGNSA. Trimming took 3 bases from V and 3 from J; bases not matched to a gene: 10. Measured with immunoSEQ multiplex PCR; TCRdb has only the in-frame clones, and not every one. The sample has more than 75,000 clones, approximately 86% seen once. The sequenced sample was peripheral blood, obtained from a patient treated with radiotherapy plus ipilimumab. The sequence was obtained from a human donor with non-small cell lung cancer who had stable disease on radiotherapy plus ipilimumab. The chain has TRBV7-2 and TRBJ2-7, with TRBD2 matching over 11 bases. The CDR3 DNA sequence: TGTGCCAGCAGCTTGGGGCTAGCGGGGGGAATCGGCTACGAGCAGTACTTC. Translation gives CASSLGLAGGIGYEQYF.